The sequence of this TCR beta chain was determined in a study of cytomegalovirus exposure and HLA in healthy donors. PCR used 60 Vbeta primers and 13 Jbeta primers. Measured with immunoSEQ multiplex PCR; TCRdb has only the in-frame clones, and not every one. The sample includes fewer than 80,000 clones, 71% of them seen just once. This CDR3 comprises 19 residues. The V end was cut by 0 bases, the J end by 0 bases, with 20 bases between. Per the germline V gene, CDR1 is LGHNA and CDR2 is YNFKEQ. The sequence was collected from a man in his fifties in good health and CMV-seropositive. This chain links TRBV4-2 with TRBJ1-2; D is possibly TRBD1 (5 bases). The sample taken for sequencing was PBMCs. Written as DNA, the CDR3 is TGTGCCAGCAGCCAAGAGGGGACTAGGGCCCAGGCAGCTAACTATGGCTACACCTTC. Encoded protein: CASSQEGTRAQAANYGYTF.